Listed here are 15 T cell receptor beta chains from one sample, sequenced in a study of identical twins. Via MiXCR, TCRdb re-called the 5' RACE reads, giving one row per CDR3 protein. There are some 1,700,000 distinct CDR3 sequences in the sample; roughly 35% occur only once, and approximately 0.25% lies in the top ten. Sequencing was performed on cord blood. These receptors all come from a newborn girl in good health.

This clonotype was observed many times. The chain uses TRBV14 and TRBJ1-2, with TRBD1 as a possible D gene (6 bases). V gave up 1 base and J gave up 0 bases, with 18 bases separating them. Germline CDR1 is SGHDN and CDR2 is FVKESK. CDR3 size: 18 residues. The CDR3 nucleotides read TGTGCCAGCAGCCAAGGGCACCGGGACAAAAGAGCTAACTATGGCTACACCTTC. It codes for CASSQGHRDKRANYGYTF.

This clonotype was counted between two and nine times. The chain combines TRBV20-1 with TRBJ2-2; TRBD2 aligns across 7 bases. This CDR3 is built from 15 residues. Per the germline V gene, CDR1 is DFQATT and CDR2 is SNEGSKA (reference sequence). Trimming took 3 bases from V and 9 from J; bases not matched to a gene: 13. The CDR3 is CSARREGLETRELFF. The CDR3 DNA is TGCAGTGCTAGGAGGGAGGGGCTCGAAACCCGGGAGCTGTTTTTT.

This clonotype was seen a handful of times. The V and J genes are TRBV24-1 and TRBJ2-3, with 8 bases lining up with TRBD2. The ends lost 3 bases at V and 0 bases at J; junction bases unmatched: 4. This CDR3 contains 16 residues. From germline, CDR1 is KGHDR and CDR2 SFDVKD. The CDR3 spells CATSDSRGGSTDTQYF. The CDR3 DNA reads TGTGCCACCAGTGATAGCCGGGGGGGGAGCACAGATACGCAGTATTTT.

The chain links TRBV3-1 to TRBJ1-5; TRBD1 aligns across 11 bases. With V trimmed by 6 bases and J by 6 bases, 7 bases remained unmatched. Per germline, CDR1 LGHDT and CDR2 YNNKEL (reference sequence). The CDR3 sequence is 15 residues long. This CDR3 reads CASRTGQGASQPQHF. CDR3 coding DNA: TGTGCCAGCAGGACTGGACAGGGGGCCTCTCAGCCCCAGCATTTT.

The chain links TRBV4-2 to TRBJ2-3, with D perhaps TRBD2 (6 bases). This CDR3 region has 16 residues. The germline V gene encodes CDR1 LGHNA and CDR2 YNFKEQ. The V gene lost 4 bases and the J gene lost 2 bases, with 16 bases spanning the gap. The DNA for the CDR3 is TGTGCCAGCAGCCCTCCGACTAGGCCCTACACAGATACGCAGTATTTT. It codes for CASSPPTRPYTDTQYF.

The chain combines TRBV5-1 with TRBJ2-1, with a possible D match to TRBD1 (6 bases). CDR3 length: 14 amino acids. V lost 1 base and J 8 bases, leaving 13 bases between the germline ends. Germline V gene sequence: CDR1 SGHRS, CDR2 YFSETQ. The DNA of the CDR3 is TGCGCCAGCAGCTTGTTCCAGGGGATCGATGAGCAGTTCTTC. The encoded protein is CASSLFQGIDEQFF.

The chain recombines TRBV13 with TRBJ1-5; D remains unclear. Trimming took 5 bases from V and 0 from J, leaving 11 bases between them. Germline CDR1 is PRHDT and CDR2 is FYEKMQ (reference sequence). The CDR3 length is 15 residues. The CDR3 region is CASSPPIYSNQPQHF. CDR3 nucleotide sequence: TGTGCCAGCAGCCCGCCAATATATAGCAATCAGCCCCAGCATTTT.

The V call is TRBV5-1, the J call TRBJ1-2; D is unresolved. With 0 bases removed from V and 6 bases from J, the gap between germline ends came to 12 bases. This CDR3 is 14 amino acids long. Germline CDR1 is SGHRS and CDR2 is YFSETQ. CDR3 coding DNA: TGCGCCAGCAGCTTGGCCGGGCTTCAAGATGGCTACACCTTC. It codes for CASSLAGLQDGYTF.

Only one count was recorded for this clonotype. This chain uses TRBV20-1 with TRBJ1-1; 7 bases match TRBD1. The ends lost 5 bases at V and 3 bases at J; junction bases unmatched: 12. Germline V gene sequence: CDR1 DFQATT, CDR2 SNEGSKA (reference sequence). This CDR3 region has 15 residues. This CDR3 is CSAVRPRGWDTEAFF. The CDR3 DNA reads TGCAGTGCTGTCCGACCCAGGGGGTGGGACACTGAAGCTTTCTTT.

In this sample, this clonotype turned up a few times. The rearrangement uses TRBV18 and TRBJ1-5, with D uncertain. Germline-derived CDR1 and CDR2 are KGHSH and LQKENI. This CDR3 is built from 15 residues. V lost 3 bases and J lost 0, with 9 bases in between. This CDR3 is CASSPGSNSNQPQHF. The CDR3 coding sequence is TGTGCCAGCTCACCCGGCAGTAATAGCAATCAGCCCCAGCATTTT.

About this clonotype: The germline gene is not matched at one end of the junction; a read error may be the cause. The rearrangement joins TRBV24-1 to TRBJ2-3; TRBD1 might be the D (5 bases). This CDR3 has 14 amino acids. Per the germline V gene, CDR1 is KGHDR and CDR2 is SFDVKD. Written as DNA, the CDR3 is TGTGTCACCAGTGAACCTGGACACACAGATACGCAGTATTTT. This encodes CVTSEPGHTDTQYF.

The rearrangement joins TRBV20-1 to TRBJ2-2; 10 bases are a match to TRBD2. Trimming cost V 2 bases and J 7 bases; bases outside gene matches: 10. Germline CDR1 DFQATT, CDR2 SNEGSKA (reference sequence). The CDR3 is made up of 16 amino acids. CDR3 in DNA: TGCAGTGCTAGATTCGGGCTAGCGGGAGAGAGCGGGGAGCTGTTTTTT. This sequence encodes CSARFGLAGESGELFF.

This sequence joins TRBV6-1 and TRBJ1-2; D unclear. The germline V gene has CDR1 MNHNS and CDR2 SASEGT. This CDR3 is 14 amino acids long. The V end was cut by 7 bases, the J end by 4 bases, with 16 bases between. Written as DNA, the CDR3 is TGTGCCAGCACCGACCGGCTTACGCTCTATGGCTACACCTTC. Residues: CASTDRLTLYGYTF.

The CDR3 nucleotides read TGTGCCAGCAGTTTAGGGGACTGGGTAGCGCTCGTTCACGAGACCCAGTACTTC. It encodes CASSLGDWVALVHETQYF. This chain joins TRBV28 and TRBJ2-5; a possible D gene is TRBD2 (6 bases). The V and J ends lost 2 bases and 5 bases respectively, with 24 bases between them. The CDR3 spans 18 residues. CDR1 is MDHEN, CDR2 SYDVKM, per germline.

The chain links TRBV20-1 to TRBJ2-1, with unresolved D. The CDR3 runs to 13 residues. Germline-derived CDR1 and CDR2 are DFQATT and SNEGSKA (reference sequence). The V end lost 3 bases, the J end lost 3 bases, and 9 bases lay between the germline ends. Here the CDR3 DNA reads TGCAGTGCTAGTAGTTTTTTCTACAATGAGCAGTTCTTC. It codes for CSASSFFYNEQFF.